This T cell receptor (beta chain) was obtained from a study of identical twins' blood T cells. On the study more broadly: Roughly twelve libraries, six alpha and six beta, gave approximately 50 million reads.

One entry per CDR3 protein, called by TCRdb with MiXCR from the 5' RACE reads. The top ten hold 6.1% of the sample, which has 400,000 or so distinct CDR3 sequences, approximately 30% seen once. This clonotype was seen a handful of times. This CDR3 region has 15 residues. The V gene lost 1 base and the J gene lost 1 base, with 10 bases spanning the gap. Looked up from germline, CDR1 is LGHNA and CDR2 is YSLEER. The specimen sequenced was PBMCs. The chain recombines TRBV4-3 with TRBJ1-2; D unresolved. This receptor was taken from a woman aged 18 to 50 in good health. CDR3: CASSQAVSNNYGYTF. CDR3 DNA: TGCGCCAGCAGCCAAGCAGTCTCGAATAACTATGGCTACACCTTC.